A single sample gave rise to the 16 T cell receptor beta chains below, sequenced in a study of graft-versus-host responses after intestinal transplantation. Assay: immunoSEQ multiplex PCR; the TCRdb copy retains only in-frame clones and omits some. Of fewer than 95,000 clones in the sample, 85% to 95% were seen once. These TCRs' antigens remain unknown. This sample comprised unstimulated CD4+ T cells sorted from spleen or lymph node cells, obtained before transplant. All receptors derive from a human donor who was the organ donor for an intestinal transplant.

The chain employs TRBV11-3 and TRBJ2-4, with 7 bases identical to TRBD1. Per the germline V gene, CDR1 is SGHNT and CDR2 is YENEEA. V was pared by 4 bases and J by 0 bases, with 18 bases of the junction left unmatched. The CDR3 is made up of 20 amino acids. Here the CDR3 DNA reads TGTGCCAGCAGCTCGCGACAGGGATCATTTATGCGGTTAGCCAAAAACATTCAGTACTTC. It codes for CASSSRQGSFMRLAKNIQYF.

The genes are TRBV4-1 and TRBJ1-6; 7 bases are a match to TRBD1. J gave up 4 bases and V 0 bases, and 9 bases lay outside the gene matches. Germline V CDR1 and CDR2: MGHRA, YSYEKL. This CDR3 is built from 18 residues. CDR3 sequence (DNA): TGCGCCAGCAGCCAAGATCTAGGGGGCGCGTTTTATAATTCACCCCTCCACTTT. Its translation is CASSQDLGGAFYNSPLHF.

This clone was picked up one time. The junction and the germline gene differ at one end; a read error may be behind it. This chain connects TRBV10-3 to TRBJ1-2; TRBD1 matches at 8 bases. The germline CDR1 and CDR2 sequences are ENHRY and SYGVKD. The CDR3 consists of 12 residues. Here the CDR3 DNA reads TGTGCCATCAGTGAACAGCGGGACAGGAAGAGGTTC. Its protein product is CAISEQRDRKRF.

The gene calls are TRBV7-2 and TRBJ2-3; 7 nucleotides align to TRBD2. Trimming took 1 base from V and 2 from J; bases not matched to a gene: 12. Germline V lookup: CDR1 SGHTA, CDR2 FQGNSA. This CDR3 has 18 amino acids. In nucleotides, the CDR3 is TGTGCCAGCAGCTTAGACCTGAGATGGGCGGGGGACACAGATACGCAGTATTTT. Protein: CASSLDLRWAGDTDTQYF.

This chain connects TRBV27 to TRBJ2-7, with 11 bases fitting TRBD1. Germline V gene data show CDR1 as MNHEY and CDR2 as SMNVEV (reference sequence). The CDR3 loop spans 15 amino acids. With V trimmed by 8 bases and J by 7 bases, 13 bases remained unmatched. The DNA for the CDR3 is TGTGCCAGCCGTATAACCGGGACAGGGGGGGGTGAGCAGTACTTC. This gives the protein CASRITGTGGGEQYF.

The table lists this clone with a count of one. CDR3 amino acids: CASSLGAGGYTF. CDR3 bases: TGTGCCAGCAGCCTCGGGGCCGGCGGCTACACCTTC. This chain links TRBV6-5 with TRBJ1-2, with D perhaps TRBD1 (5 bases). The CDR3 is 12 residues long. The germline V gene encodes CDR1 MNHEY and CDR2 SVGAGI. Trimming took 6 bases from V and 8 from J, leaving 13 bases between them.

This clone has a single count. The CDR3 coding sequence is TGTGCCATCAGTGAGTCGAACCAGCCCCAGCATTTT. The encoded protein is CAISESNQPQHF. The chain recombines TRBV10-3 with TRBJ1-5; no clear D gene. V shed 0 bases and J shed 7 bases, with 4 bases lying between them. Germline-derived CDR1 and CDR2 are ENHRY and SYGVKD. The CDR3 runs to 12 residues.

This clone was counted once. This sequence joins TRBV7-9 and TRBJ2-5, with 11 bases matching TRBD2. CDR1 and CDR2 (germline): SEHNR, FQNEAQ (reference sequence). V gave up 5 bases and J gave up 3 bases; unmatched junction bases: 2. The CDR3 spans 14 residues. CDR3 loop: CASSPGLAEETQYF. For the CDR3, the DNA is TGTGCCAGCAGCCCGGGACTAGCGGAAGAGACCCAGTACTTC.

As DNA, the CDR3 is TGTGCCAGCAGCATATCTTCCCTAGTCGCAGGGTCCCAGCAGTTCTTC. It translates to CASSISSLVAGSQQFF. The chain uses TRBV9 and TRBJ2-1; D is perhaps TRBD1 (5 bases). The CDR3 has 16 residues. Trimming cost V 4 bases and J 11 bases, with 25 bases left between them. Germline V gene sequence: CDR1 SGDLS, CDR2 YYNGEE.

The V call is TRBV6-1, the J call TRBJ1-2; the match to TRBD1 covers 8 bases. The CDR3 runs 16 residues. The V segment lost 1 base and the J segment 7 bases; nucleotides outside the gene matches: 11. The germline V gene has CDR1 MNHNS and CDR2 SASEGT. As DNA, the CDR3 is TGTGCCAGCAGTGAAGAACGGGCCAGGGGGCTGTCTGGCTACACCTTC. Protein sequence: CASSEERARGLSGYTF.

The chain joins TRBV5-1 to TRBJ1-1; D perhaps matches TRBD1 (5 bases). Deletions cut 0 bases from V and 2 bases from J, with 11 bases between. CDR1 SGHRS and CDR2 YFSETQ come from the germline V gene. This CDR3 is 15 amino acids long. In DNA, the CDR3 is TGCGCCAGCAGCTTGGTACGGCAGGGTAACACTGAAGCTTTCTTT. This sequence encodes CASSLVRQGNTEAFF.

The chain carries TRBV6-6 and TRBJ1-2, with a possible D match to TRBD1 (6 bases). V was trimmed by 0 bases and J by 4 bases, leaving 6 bases between them. There are 13 residues in the CDR3. Germline lookup yields CDR1 MNHNY and CDR2 SVGAGI (reference sequence). CDR3 coding DNA: TGTGCCAGCAGTTACTCAGGGGGCTATGGCTACACCTTC. It encodes CASSYSGGYGYTF.

V is TRBV5-7 and J is TRBJ1-2, with 7 nucleotides matching TRBD1. TRBV5-7 is assigned to the ORF class and has an uncertain function. The CDR3 has 14 residues. Unmatched junction bases numbered 9, after V lost 5 bases and J lost 5 bases. CDR3 amino acids: CASSGPGGDYGYTF. In nucleotides, the CDR3 is TGTGCCAGCAGTGGCCCAGGGGGGGATTATGGCTACACCTTC.

The V gene is TRBV27, the J gene TRBJ1-5; a possible D gene is TRBD1 (6 bases). CDR3 length equals 13 residues. Germline-derived CDR1 and CDR2 are MNHEY and SMNVEV (reference sequence). The germline V and J ends were trimmed by 6 bases and 7 bases, with 13 bases remaining between them. The CDR3 nucleotides are TGTGCCAGCAGAGGGGGGGCTCGGCAGCCCCAGCATTTT. Translating gives CASRGGARQPQHF.

The rearrangement links TRBV28 to TRBJ1-6, with D possibly matching TRBD1 (6 bases). The germline CDR1 and CDR2 sequences are MDHEN and SYDVKM. This CDR3 has 21 residues. Trimming shortened V by 2 bases and J by 0 bases, and 23 bases separated the two germline ends. CDR3 residues: CASSLVARTGTLSSYNSPLHF. Here the CDR3 DNA reads TGTGCCAGCAGTTTAGTCGCCCGAACAGGGACCTTGAGCTCCTATAATTCACCCCTCCACTTT.

The chain carries TRBV10-3 and TRBJ1-1; no reliable D call. Trimming took 8 bases from V and 1 from J, leaving 8 bases between them. This CDR3 contains 12 residues. Germline V gene sequence: CDR1 ENHRY, CDR2 SYGVKD. In DNA form, the CDR3 reads TGTGCCATCCGCGGGGAGAACACTGAAGCTTTCTTT. It is translated as CAIRGENTEAFF.